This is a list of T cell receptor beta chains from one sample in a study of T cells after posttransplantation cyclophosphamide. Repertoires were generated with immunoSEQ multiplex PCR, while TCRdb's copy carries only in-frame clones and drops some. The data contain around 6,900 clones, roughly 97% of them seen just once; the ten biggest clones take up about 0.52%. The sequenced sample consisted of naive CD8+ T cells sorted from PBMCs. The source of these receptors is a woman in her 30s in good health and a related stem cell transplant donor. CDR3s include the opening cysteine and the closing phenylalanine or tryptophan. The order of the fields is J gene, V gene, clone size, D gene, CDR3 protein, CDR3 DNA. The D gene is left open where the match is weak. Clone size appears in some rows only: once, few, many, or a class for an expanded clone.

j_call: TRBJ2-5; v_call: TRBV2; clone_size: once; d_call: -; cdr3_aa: CASDSGRKETQYF; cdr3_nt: TGTGCCAGCGATAGCGGACGAAAAGAGACCCAGTACTTC
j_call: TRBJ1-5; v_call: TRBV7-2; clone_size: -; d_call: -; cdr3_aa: CASSLIRGTEEPQHF; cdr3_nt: TGTGCCAGCAGCTTAATTAGAGGGACTGAGGAGCCCCAGCATTTT
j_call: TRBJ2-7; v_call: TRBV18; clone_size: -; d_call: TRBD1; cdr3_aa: CASSPTGAAYEQYF; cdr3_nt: TGTGCCAGCTCACCAACAGGGGCAGCGTACGAGCAGTACTTC
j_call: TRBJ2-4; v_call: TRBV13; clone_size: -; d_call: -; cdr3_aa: CASSLARENIQYF; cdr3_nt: TGTGCCAGCAGCTTAGCCAGGGAAAACATTCAGTACTTC
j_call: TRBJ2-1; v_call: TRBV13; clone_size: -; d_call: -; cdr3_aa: CASSHRGFNEQFF; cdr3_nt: TGTGCCAGCAGCCACCGGGGGTTTAATGAGCAGTTCTTC
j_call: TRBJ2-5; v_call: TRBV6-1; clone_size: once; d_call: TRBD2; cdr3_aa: CASSEVGRGGRKTQYF; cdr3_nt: TGTGCCAGCAGTGAAGTCGGGCGGGGGGGGAGAAAGACCCAGTACTTC
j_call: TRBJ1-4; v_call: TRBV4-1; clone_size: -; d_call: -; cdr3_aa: CASSQTPGFDEKLFF; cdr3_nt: TGCGCCAGCAGCCAAACTCCAGGCTTCGACGAAAAACTGTTTTTT
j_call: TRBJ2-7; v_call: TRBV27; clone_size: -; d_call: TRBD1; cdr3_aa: CASSPGQGVREQYF; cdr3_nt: TGTGCCAGCAGCCCGGGACAGGGCGTTAGGGAGCAGTACTTC
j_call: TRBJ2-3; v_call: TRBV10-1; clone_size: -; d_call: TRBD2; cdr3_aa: CASSPGTSGGFFTDTQYF; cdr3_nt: TGCGCCAGCAGCCCCGGGACTAGCGGGGGTTTCTTCACAGATACGCAGTATTTT
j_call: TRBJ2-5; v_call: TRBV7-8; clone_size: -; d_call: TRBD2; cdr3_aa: CASSLYSGGEKETQYF; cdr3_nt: TGTGCCAGCAGCTTATATAGCGGGGGGGAAAAAGAGACCCAGTACTTC
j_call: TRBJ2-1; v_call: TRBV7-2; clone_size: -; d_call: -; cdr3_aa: CASSPGVFGNEQFF; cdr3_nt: TGTGCCAGCAGCCCAGGGGTTTTTGGCAATGAGCAGTTCTTC
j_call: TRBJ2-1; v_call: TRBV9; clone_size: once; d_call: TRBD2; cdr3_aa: CASSVGTSGGAEQFF; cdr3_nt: TGTGCCAGCAGCGTAGGGACTAGCGGGGGGGCCGAGCAGTTCTTC
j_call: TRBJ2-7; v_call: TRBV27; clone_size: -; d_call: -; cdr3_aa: CASSHGAGGPSYEQYF; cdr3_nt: TGTGCCAGCAGCCACGGAGCCGGGGGGCCCTCCTACGAGCAGTACTTC
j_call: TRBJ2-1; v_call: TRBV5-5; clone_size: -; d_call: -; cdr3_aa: CASSFAGSSYNEQFF; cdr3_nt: TGTGCCAGCAGCTTCGCAGGTAGCTCCTACAATGAGCAGTTCTTC
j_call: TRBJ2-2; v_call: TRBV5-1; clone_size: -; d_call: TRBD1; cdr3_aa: CASSPDRGEAGELFF; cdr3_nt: TGCGCCAGCAGCCCGGACAGGGGGGAAGCCGGGGAGCTGTTTTTT
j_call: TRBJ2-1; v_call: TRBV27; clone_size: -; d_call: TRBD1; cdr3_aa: CASSTGQGAYNEQFF; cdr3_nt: TGTGCCAGCAGCACGGGACAGGGGGCCTACAATGAGCAGTTCTTC
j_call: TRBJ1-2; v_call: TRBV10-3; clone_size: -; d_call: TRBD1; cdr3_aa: CAISDETGEGYTF; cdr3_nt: TGTGCCATCAGTGACGAGACAGGGGAGGGCTACACCTTC
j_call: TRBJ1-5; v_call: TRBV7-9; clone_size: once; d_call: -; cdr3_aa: CASSSDRDMSNQPQHF; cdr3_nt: TGTGCCAGCAGCTCAGACCGGGACATGAGCAATCAGCCCCAGCATTTT
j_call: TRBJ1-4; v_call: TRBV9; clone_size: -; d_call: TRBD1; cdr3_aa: CASSGTGGINEKLFF; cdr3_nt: TGTGCCAGCAGCGGTACAGGGGGCATCAATGAAAAACTGTTTTTT
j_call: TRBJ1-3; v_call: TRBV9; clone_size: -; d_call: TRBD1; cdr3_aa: CASSADRGDTIYF; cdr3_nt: TGTGCCAGCAGCGCCGACAGGGGCGACACCATATATTTT
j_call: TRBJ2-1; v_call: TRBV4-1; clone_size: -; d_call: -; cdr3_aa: CASSQAGQYNEQFF; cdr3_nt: TGCGCCAGCAGCCAAGCTGGACAGTACAATGAGCAGTTCTTC
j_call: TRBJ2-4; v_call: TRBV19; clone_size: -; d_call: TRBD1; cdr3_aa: CASSIGTVKNIQYF; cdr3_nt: TGTGCCAGTAGTATCGGGACAGTGAAAAACATTCAGTACTTC
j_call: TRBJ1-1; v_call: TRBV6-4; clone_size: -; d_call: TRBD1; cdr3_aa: CASSDSTQGALNTEAFF; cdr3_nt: TGTGCCAGCAGTGACTCGACGCAGGGGGCTTTAAACACTGAAGCTTTCTTT
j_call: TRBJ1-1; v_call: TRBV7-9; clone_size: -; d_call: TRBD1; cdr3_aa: CASSLWTGLNTEAFF; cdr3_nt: TGTGCCAGCAGCTTATGGACAGGGCTGAACACTGAAGCTTTCTTT
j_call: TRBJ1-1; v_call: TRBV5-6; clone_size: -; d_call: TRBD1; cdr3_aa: CASRSGTGGTEAFF; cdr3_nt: TGTGCCAGCAGATCTGGGACAGGGGGCACTGAAGCTTTCTTT
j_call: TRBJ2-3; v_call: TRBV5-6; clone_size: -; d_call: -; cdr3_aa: CASSLGAMDTQYF; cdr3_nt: TGTGCCAGCAGCTTGGGAGCCATGGATACGCAGTATTTT
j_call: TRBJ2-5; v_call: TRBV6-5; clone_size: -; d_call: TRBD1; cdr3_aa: CASSGQAQETQYF; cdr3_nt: TGTGCCAGCAGCGGACAGGCCCAAGAGACCCAGTACTTC
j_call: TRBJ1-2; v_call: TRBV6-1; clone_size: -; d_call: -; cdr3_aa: CASSEIQSNYGYTF; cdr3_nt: TGTGCCAGCAGTGAAATACAGTCTAACTATGGCTACACCTTC
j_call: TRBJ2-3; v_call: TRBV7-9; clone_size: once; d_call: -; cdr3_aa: CASSLGGRPDTQYF; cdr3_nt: TGTGCCAGCAGCTTAGGGGGGAGGCCGGATACGCAGTATTTT
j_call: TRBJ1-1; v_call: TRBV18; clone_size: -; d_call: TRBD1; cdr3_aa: CASSRGTGRRSETEAFF; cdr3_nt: TGTGCCAGCTCACGGGGGACAGGCCGGAGAAGTGAAACTGAAGCTTTCTTT
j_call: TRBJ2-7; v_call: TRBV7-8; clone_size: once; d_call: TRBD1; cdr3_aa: CASSLTPNLQGADEQYF; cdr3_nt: TGTGCCAGCAGCTTAACTCCAAACTTACAGGGGGCGGACGAGCAGTACTTC
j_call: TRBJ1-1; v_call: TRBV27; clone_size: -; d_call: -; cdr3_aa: CASSLGEVTEAFF; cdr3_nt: TGTGCCAGCAGTCTTGGGGAGGTCACTGAAGCTTTCTTT
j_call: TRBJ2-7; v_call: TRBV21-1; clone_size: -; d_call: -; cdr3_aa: CASSKREARTGTSYEQYF; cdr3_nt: TGTGCCAGCAGCAAAAGGGAAGCGAGGACAGGCACCTCCTACGAGCAGTACTTC
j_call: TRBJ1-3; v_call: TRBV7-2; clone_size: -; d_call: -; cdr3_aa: CASSFFGGDSENTIYF; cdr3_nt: TGTGCCAGCAGCTTTTTCGGGGGAGACTCTGAAAACACCATATATTTT
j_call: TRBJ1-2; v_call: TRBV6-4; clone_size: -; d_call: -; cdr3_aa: CASNLVAPYGYTF; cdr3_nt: TGTGCCAGCAACCTAGTAGCCCCCTATGGCTACACCTTC
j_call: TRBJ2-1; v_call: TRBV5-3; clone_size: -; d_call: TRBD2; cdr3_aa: CARSPGTSGVYNEQFF; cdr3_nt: TGTGCCAGAAGCCCCGGGACTAGCGGGGTATACAATGAGCAGTTCTTC
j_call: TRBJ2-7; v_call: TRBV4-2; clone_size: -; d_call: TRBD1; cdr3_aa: CASSQGLTGGYEQYF; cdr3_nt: TGTGCCAGCAGCCAAGGCCTGACAGGGGGCTACGAGCAGTACTTC
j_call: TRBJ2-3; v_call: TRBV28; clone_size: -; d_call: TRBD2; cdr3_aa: CASRVSGTNFRGSTDTQYF; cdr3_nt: TGTGCCAGCAGAGTTAGCGGGACCAACTTCCGGGGTTCCACAGATACGCAGTATTTT
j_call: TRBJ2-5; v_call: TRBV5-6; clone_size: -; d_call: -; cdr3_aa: CASSLGGGGTETQYF; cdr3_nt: TGTGCCAGCAGCTTGGGGGGTGGAGGGACGGAGACCCAGTACTTC
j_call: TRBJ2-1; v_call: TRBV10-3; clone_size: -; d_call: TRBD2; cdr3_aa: CAIRAGGPYNEQFF; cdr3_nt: TGTGCCATCAGGGCGGGGGGGCCCTACAATGAGCAGTTCTTC
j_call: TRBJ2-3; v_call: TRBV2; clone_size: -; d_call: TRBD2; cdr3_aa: CASRGGRDTQYF; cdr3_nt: TGTGCCAGCAGGGGAGGGAGAGATACGCAGTATTTT
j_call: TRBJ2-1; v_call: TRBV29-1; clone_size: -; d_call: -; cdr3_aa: CSVEPSGSGGTNEQFF; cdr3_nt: TGCAGCGTTGAACCCTCAGGATCCGGAGGGACTAATGAGCAGTTCTTC